The clone carrying this TCR beta chain was detected ten times or more. Germline V gene sequence: CDR1 SGDLS, CDR2 YYNGEE. The CDR3 sequence is 14 residues long. Between the trimmed V and J ends, which lost 1 base and 8 bases, there was a span of 13 bases. The sample is drawn from a study of blood T cell repertoires in COVID-19. Profiled with immunoSEQ multiplex PCR; TCRdb holds only in-frame clones, not every one. The table lists about 110,000 clones, 84% of them singletons, with around 15% in the top ten. The chain is built from TRBV9 and TRBJ1-3; D possibly corresponds to TRBD1 (5 bases). The sample taken for sequencing was peripheral blood. The TCR originated in an older woman with acute or convalescent COVID-19. The CDR3 reads CASSVSGDPDTIYF. CDR3 DNA: TGTGCCAGCAGCGTATCGGGGGACCCAGACACCATATATTTT.